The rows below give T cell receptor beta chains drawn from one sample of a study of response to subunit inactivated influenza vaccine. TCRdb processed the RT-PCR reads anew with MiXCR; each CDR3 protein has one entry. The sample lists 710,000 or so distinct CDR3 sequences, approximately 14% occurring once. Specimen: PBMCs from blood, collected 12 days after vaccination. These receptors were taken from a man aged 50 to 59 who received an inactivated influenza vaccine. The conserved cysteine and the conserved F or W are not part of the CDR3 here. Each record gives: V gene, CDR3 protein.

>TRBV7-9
ASSLEGGGGWTDTQY
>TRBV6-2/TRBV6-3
ASNRGFHNEQF
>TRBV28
ASTRARGYNEQF
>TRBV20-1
SAAPSGGGPVGNTQY
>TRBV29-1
SVESGRGNEQY
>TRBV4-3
ASSPAGSRTNEKLF
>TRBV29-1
SVEGGGLAGGIYEQY
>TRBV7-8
ASSLDGGSAAAQH
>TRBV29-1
SVERQGTQGFEAF
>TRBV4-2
ASSQPGTDISQF
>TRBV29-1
SVGGLAGVSEQF
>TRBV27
ASSLMRDAEAF
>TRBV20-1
SARDNTGQRGLVDTQY
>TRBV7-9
ASSLDQGTHEQY
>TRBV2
ASSEPAGETQY
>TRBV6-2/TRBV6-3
ASSYPGLRDDRYNEQF
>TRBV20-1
SARAGQYYGYT
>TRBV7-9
ASSSPQLAKNIQY
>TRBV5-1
ASSTMPGRKDEQY
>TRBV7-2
ASSATGTPYIEQF
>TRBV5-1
ASSSGTDHRNGELF
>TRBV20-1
SAKAIQERGPYSYNEQF
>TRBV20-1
SASRTSGSTDEQY
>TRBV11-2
ASRSGVSSYNEQF
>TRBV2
ASSMDSFNSPLH
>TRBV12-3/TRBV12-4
ASSRRGDSYEQY
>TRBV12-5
ASGSGQGAEAF
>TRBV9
ASSVPTGAVGTGELF
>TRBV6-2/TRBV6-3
AAKDPGRRIEKLF
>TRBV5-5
ASSLASDTGELF
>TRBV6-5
ASMGIYEQY